The TCR beta chain under discussion was sequenced for a study of blood T cell repertoires in COVID-19. Study context: The cDNA or gDNA used as material had been derived from T cells, B-cell-depleted T cells, or PBMCs.

Assay used: immunoSEQ multiplex PCR; TCRdb lists only in-frame clones, some missing. The table records about 300,000 clones, roughly 88% of them present only once. CDR1 is SGHDT, CDR2 YYEEEE, per germline. With V trimmed by 0 bases and J by 6 bases, 3 bases remained unmatched. This CDR3 has 13 amino acids. This clonotype originated in a woman in her forties or fifties with acute or convalescent COVID-19. Source material: peripheral blood. The genes are TRBV5-6 and TRBJ2-7; 7 nucleotides agree with TRBD1. The chain's CDR3 is CASSLATGVEQYF. The CDR3 DNA is TGTGCCAGCAGCTTGGCCACAGGGGTCGAGCAGTACTTC.